This T cell receptor (beta chain) was found in a study of cytomegalovirus exposure and HLA in healthy donors (dated by TCRdb to the late 2010s). Regarding the complete study: An earlier analysis of approximately 590 of the donors reported 250 to 350 Gb of sequence data and around 110 million unique TCR beta sequences from about 179 million T cells. The later analysis used no new phenotypic data to find candidate immune exposures, relying instead on TCR beta sequences and their occurrence across donors. About 280 gigabases of sequencing data and about 92 million unique TCR sequences made up an early release that covered 500 to 650 HLA-typed donors. Along with the approximately 700-subject first cohort, a separate validation cohort of over a hundred different subjects was used. The study was designed to test whether signatures of past pathogen exposure could be identified by cataloging public T cell receptors. An earlier analysis of 500 to 650 of the donors applied high-throughput TCR beta sequencing to assess whether each TCR beta V gene segment acted as functional or pseudogenic. Among about 360 genotyped donors of the cohort, an average of 235,054 unique TCR beta nucleotide sequences were sequenced per donor, roughly 18% of them non-productive. Typing coverage differed by locus: A, B, C, DRB1 and DQB1 were typed in about 629-630 donors, DQA1 in approximately 520, DPA1 in 606, and DPB1 in just under 490. HLA typing covered class I and class II loci at four-digit resolution. Every discovery cohort repertoire had been produced on one sequencing platform. The study combined high-throughput TCR immunosequencing, statistical association of individual TCRs with disease status, and machine learning to predict cytomegalovirus infection status. Alongside the repertoire data, information on donor age, sex, ethnicity and CMV serostatus was compiled. A later genetic analysis used genome-wide SNP genotypes for about 65% of the 666 donors, treating that subset as a discovery cohort. Using immunosequencing, the study profiled T cell repertoires from about 620 subjects and related those repertoires to cytomegalovirus serostatus. Roughly 5 DR-DQ haplotypes were handled as single units for association and clustering because linkage in the cohort was strong. Of the 398 genotyped donors, 70% to 90% were placed in the genetic ancestry cluster associated with self-reported Caucasian donors. To study patterns of TCR occurrence, a later analysis re-analyzed previously published TCR beta repertoires from just over 650 donors and added high-resolution HLA genotyping. The investigation overall reported the following: In vitro tests confirmed that a few of the cytomegalovirus-associated TCR beta chains recognize cytomegalovirus antigens. Compared with equally common non-associated chains, HLA-associated TCR beta chains in a later analysis were more clonally expanded and had lower generation probabilities. In a later analysis, most CMV-associated TCR beta chains were found to appear HLA-restricted, with HLA associations seemingly driven largely by CMV exposure. A later analysis found that TCR association rates varied across HLA loci, with DRB1 alleles showing the most associated TCRs and HLA-C alleles the fewest. Because HLA typing was unavailable for some donors at each locus, only the typed subset was used in association tests. Cytomegalovirus status was reported to be diagnosed by the classifier with high specificity and sensitivity in both the original and validation cohorts. In this cohort, only TCR beta chains were sequenced, and detectable features were limited by the absence of alpha or paired-chain data. In a later genetic analysis, a missense DCLRE1C variant was associated with V-gene and J-gene trimming of TCR beta chains, and the association was replicated in an independent cohort. Because counts were too low, roughly 16 rarely observed V segments, including chromosome 9 orphons, were left out of the earlier analysis of a few hundred of the donors. A further reported finding was that TCR beta sequences accurately predicted the HLA-A and HLA-B alleles for most subjects in the first cohort. Linkage disequilibrium might explain the correlated functional status among segregating V segments, but an unknown experimental factor could not be excluded. Strong co-occurrence of HLA alleles, especially DR and DQ, made assigning TCR associations to individual alleles difficult. In a later genetic analysis, fewer N-insertions in productive TCRs were reported among donors in an Asian-associated ancestry cluster than the 666-donor mean. Most TCR sequences were seen in very few donors, while some public TCRs were found in many individuals. At a false discovery rate of 0.05, a later analysis linked about 17,000 TCR beta sequences to specific HLA alleles. Presence/absence analyses assumed roughly uniform sequencing depth across donors, an assumption that may not hold. Immune exposure information for the cohort was limited to CMV serostatus. According to a later analysis, parvovirus B19, influenza, CMV and Epstein-Barr virus appeared linked to several top co-occurrence clusters. Some IMGT-functional V segments, including TRBV6-2 and TRBV6-3, could not be told apart with the 87-base-pair reads, so those segments were excluded. The study gave a list of around 170 TCR beta chains associated with cytomegalovirus. An earlier analysis of some 590 of the donors showed that most TCR beta V segments appeared in productive rearrangements either about 87% or about 30% of the time, which broadly matched IMGT annotations. A group of highly shared sequence variants was considered likely to be a technical artifact of the sequencing pipeline. The authors suggested that the approach could potentially be extended to other disease states and immunological phenotypes.

As concerns this clone: Its antigen is currently not known. Qualities for individual bases were not recorded, and no much larger clone is one base off.

The library was prepared using the immunoSEQ multiplex PCR assay. The multiplex PCR relied on a mix of 60 forward primers for TCR Vbeta segments and 13 reverse primers for TCR Jbeta segments. The CDR3 region of rearranged TCR beta genes was amplified from genomic DNA with a multiplex PCR assay. Amplified TCR beta libraries were sequenced as 87-base-pair reads on the Illumina HiSeq System. Concerning the study's data processing: Across the 670 or so repertoires, a later analysis counted tens of millions of unique TCR beta chains, 8.5 million to 12 million of which were shared by at least two donors. Raw reads were error-corrected and collapsed into unique sequences by a nearest-neighbor algorithm in which closely related sequences were merged to remove PCR and sequencing errors. CDR3 sequences were aligned to IMGT reference sequences to assign V, D and J gene segments. For a sequence to be retained, at least a six-nucleotide match to both a V gene segment and a J gene segment was required. A rearrangement was called productive if the CDR3 had no stop codons and remained in frame with V and J, and every other rearrangement was called non-productive. CDR3 was defined by IMGT convention, running from the second conserved V-encoded cysteine to the conserved J-encoded phenylalanine. The earlier analysis of about 610 of the donors excluded sequences that lacked an unambiguous match to a single V gene segment. An earlier analysis of a few hundred of the donors called V segments functional above 56.7% productive rearrangements and segregating when the between-donor standard deviation exceeded 5%. To diagnose cytomegalovirus status from the catalog of TCR beta chain sequences, a statistical classification framework was built. V and J gene assignment, in a later analysis, came from comparing TCR nucleotide sequences with IMGT/GENE-DB human TR gene sequences. The TCRdist pipeline was used in a later analysis to assign CDR3 sequences and most-parsimonious VDJ recombination scenarios. In a later analysis, every TCR beta chain was defined by the combination of its CDR3 amino acid sequence and its V-gene family, and reads without a unique V-gene family were dropped. In a later analysis, several hundred highly shared, low-generation-probability nucleotide sequences were removed to address suspected cross-contamination and a sequencing artifact. For each public chain, a later analysis derived a clonal expansion index from normalized ranks of inferred template counts within each repertoire. Generation probabilities in a later analysis came from a VDJ recombination model fitted to out-of-frame rearrangements, and those results were checked against IGoR. Hypergeometric tests were used in a later analysis to score TCR-TCR, TCR-HLA and TCR-CMV co-occurrence, with a repertoire-size bias correction applied to the TCR pairs. In a later analysis, false discovery rates were estimated by permuting HLA or CMV assignments 20 times. In a later analysis, co-occurring TCRs were grouped using DBSCAN, and TCRdist sequence similarity was added for clustering within HLA-allele-positive subsets. Repertoires with fewer than 30,000 or more than 120,000 public chains were left out of co-occurrence clustering, as were roughly five repertoires with anomalous nucleotide sharing. TCRdb took over this immuneACCESS table, retaining in-frame rearrangements with V and J assigned. Such tables are incomplete; in checked studies, under half of the missing clones stem from an unresolved V gene, and the remainder is unexplained. The DNA was the basis for D and trimming; V, J and clone size are from that table. The sample table holds 14,000 or so clones, of which 60% to 70% were seen once. The top ten hold about 15% of the sample.

The CDR3, from cysteine to phenylalanine, totals 15 residues. Only the CDR3 region is kept as DNA, spanning 45 bases read in frame from base 1. Trimming takes 5 bases off V and 2 bases off J; junction bases not matched to a gene: 7. As encoded in the germline V gene, CDR1 is MDHEN while CDR2 is SYDVKM. In total, 500 to 700 healthy bone marrow donors made up the cohort. At the time of sampling, all cohort members were nominally healthy, though unrecorded immune exposures were likely present. The donor tested CMV seropositive, placing the donor among the roughly 300 seropositive members of the cohort. A peripheral blood sample was collected from each donor, and TCR beta sequencing was performed on peripheral blood mononuclear cells. The Qiagen DNeasy Blood Extraction Kit was used to extract genomic DNA from the blood cell samples.

The specimen sequenced was PBMCs. The receptor comes from a woman between 45 and 60 years old in good health and CMV-seropositive. The rearranged chain carries TRBV28 and TRBJ2-7; 9 central nucleotides agree with TRBD1. At the DNA level, the sequence is TGTGCCAGCAGTCCCTCCGGGACAGGGCCCTACGAGCAGTACTTC. This translates into CASSPSGTGPYEQYF.